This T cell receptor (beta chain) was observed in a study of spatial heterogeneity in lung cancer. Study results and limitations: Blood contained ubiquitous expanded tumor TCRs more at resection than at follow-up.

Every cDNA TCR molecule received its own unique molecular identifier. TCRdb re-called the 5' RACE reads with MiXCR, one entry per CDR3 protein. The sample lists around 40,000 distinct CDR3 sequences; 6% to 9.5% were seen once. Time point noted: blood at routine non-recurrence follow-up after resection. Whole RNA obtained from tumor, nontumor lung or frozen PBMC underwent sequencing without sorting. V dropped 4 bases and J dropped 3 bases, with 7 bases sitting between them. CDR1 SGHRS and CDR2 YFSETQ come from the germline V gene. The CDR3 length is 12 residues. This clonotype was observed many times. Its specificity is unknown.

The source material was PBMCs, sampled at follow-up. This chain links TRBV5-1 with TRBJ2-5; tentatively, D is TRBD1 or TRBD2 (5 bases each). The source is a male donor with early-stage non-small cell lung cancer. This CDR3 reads CASSVGEETQYF. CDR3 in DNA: TGCGCCAGCAGCGTGGGGGAAGAGACCCAGTACTTC.